One sample yielded the 17 T cell receptor beta chains listed below, sequenced in a study of response to subunit inactivated influenza vaccine (dated by TCRdb to 2016 to 2019). The library was generated by RT-PCR. Reads for this sample came from an Illumina HiSeq 2500. TCRdb reran the public reads through fastp at Q25 and MiXCR, keeping productive beta chains. Each CDR3 protein gets just one entry, which takes the most common genes and DNA from the rows behind it. The sample yields 700,000 to 900,000 distinct CDR3 sequences; about 20% were counted once. The top ten clones comprise roughly 10% of the sample. Sequenced material: PBMCs from blood, taken about 5 days after vaccination. These receptors came from a man aged 50 to 59 who received an inactivated influenza vaccine. Donor details come from another sample of the same person, matched by shared clones.

This clonotype has only a few counts. The chain has TRBV7-2 and TRBJ1-3; 9 bases are shared with TRBD1. Per germline, CDR1 SGHTA and CDR2 FQGNSA. The ends lost 5 bases at V and 4 bases at J; junction bases unmatched: 6. The CDR3 is 15 residues long. DNA for the CDR3: TGTGCCAGCAGCCAATGGACAGGGGCCGGAAACACCATATATTTT. This gives the protein CASSQWTGAGNTIYF.

As to this clonotype: No conserved phenylalanine or tryptophan is present at the end of the CDR3, so a read error is the likely explanation. The V gene is TRBV5-6, the J gene TRBJ2-1; TRBD2 matches 8 bases. The CDR3 length is 17 residues. In germline, CDR1 is SGHDT, CDR2 YYEEEE. V lost 0 bases, J lost 0 bases, and 5 bases stayed unmatched. The CDR3 DNA reads TGTGCCAGCAGCTTGGGGACTAGCTTGTTCTCCTACAATGAGCAGTTCTTG. Its translation: CASSLGTSLFSYNEQFL.

Only a few counts were recorded for this clonotype. The V and J genes are TRBV19 and TRBJ1-5; a possible D gene is TRBD1 (6 bases). V was pared by 3 bases and J by 7 bases, with 19 bases between. This CDR3 spans 16 amino acids. The germline gives CDR1 LNHDA, CDR2 SQIVND (reference sequence). Here the CDR3 DNA reads TGTGCCAGTAGTATGTTTAACGGGGGGCGCGGACAGCCCCAGCATTTT. Amino acids: CASSMFNGGRGQPQHF.

The chain combines TRBV20-1 with TRBJ2-7; maybe TRBD1 (6 bases). CDR3 length: 13 residues. Germline-derived CDR1 and CDR2 are DFQATT and SNEGSKA (reference sequence). Trimming stripped 8 bases from V and 0 bases from J, with 14 bases between. The CDR3 nucleotides read TGCAGTCCCCGGGACACTGGCTCCTACGAGCAGTACTTC. Amino acids: CSPRDTGSYEQYF.

This sequence joins TRBV7-2 and TRBJ2-7; D tentatively fits TRBD1 or TRBD2 (5 bases each). This CDR3 region has 14 residues. Germline CDR1 reads SGHTA; CDR2 reads FQGNSA. V lost 5 bases, J lost 2 bases, and 13 bases lay in between. CDR3 in amino acids: CASSARGTAYEQYF. CDR3 nucleotides: TGTGCCAGCAGCGCCCGTGGGACGGCCTACGAGCAGTACTTC.

The genes are TRBV4-1 and TRBJ2-2; no clear D. CDR3 length: 13 amino acids. Germline CDR1 is MGHRA and CDR2 is YSYEKL. The V end was cut by 1 base, the J end by 4 bases, with 4 bases between. The CDR3 nucleotides read TGCGCCAGCAGCCAAGGAACCACCGGGGAGCTGTTTTTT. Amino acid sequence: CASSQGTTGELFF.

This clonotype was found once. At one end, the junction sequence differs from germline, possibly due to a read error. This chain uses TRBV9 with TRBJ2-7, with TRBD2 identical over 8 bases. Per germline, CDR1 SGDLS and CDR2 YYNGEE. The CDR3 is made up of 15 amino acids. The CDR3 reads CASSVALADTYEHYF. CDR3 coding DNA: TGTGCCAGCAGCGTAGCACTAGCGGATACCTACGAGCACTACTTC.

This clonotype was seen more than once but under ten times. J is TRBJ2-4 and V is TRBV18, with TRBD1 matching over 7 bases. V gave up 0 bases and J gave up 7 bases; unmatched junction bases: 6. From germline, CDR1 is KGHSH and CDR2 LQKENI. This CDR3 has 15 amino acids. Here the CDR3 reads CASSPPGRGLNIQYF. In DNA form, the CDR3 reads TGTGCCAGCTCACCACCGGGAAGGGGGCTTAACATTCAGTACTTC.

This clonotype was seen just once. The chain couples TRBV6-5 to TRBJ2-6, with a possible D match to TRBD1 (5 bases). The CDR3 contains 16 residues. Germline V gene sequence: CDR1 MNHEY, CDR2 SVGAGI. Trimming shortened V by 2 bases and J by 2 bases, and 10 bases separated the two germline ends. CDR3 in amino acids: CASSYSIGAGANVLTF. The CDR3 nucleotides are TGTGCCAGCAGTTACAGTATAGGGGCTGGGGCCAACGTCCTGACTTTC.

The V gene is TRBV9, the J gene TRBJ2-2, with 8 bases matching TRBD2. Germline CDR1 is SGDLS and CDR2 is YYNGEE. The CDR3 has 15 residues. Unmatched junction bases numbered 8, after V lost 6 bases and J lost 4 bases. The CDR3: CASTAGGTATGELFF. The DNA for the CDR3 is TGTGCCAGCACGGCGGGAGGAACCGCCACCGGGGAGCTGTTTTTT.

The chain's CDR3 is CASSRPRTRESTDTQYF. The DNA of the CDR3 is TGTGCCAGCAGCCGACCACGAACTAGAGAGAGCACAGATACGCAGTATTTT. This chain uses TRBV6-2 or TRBV6-3 with TRBJ2-3, with D perhaps TRBD2 (5 bases). The V and J ends lost 6 bases and 0 bases respectively, with 19 bases between them. Germline V gene lookup returns CDR1 MNHEY and CDR2 SVGEGT. The CDR3 spans 17 residues.

In this sample, this clonotype turned up a few times. The chain recombines TRBV12-3 or TRBV12-4 with TRBJ2-3; TRBD2 matches 7 bases. This CDR3 contains 15 residues. V lost 3 bases and J lost 2; bases outside the gene matches: 5. CDR3 loop: CASSFYLADTDTQYF. The CDR3 DNA sequence: TGTGCCAGCAGTTTTTATCTAGCGGACACAGATACGCAGTATTTT.

This clonotype showed up just a few times. V usage is TRBV13 and J usage is TRBJ2-1; D is unclear. V was shortened by 5 bases and J by 9 bases, with 11 bases between the two germline ends. CDR1 and CDR2 from the germline V gene are PRHDT and FYEKMQ (reference sequence). This CDR3 is built from 12 residues. CDR3: CASSKAVLEQFF. The CDR3 DNA reads TGTGCCAGCAGCAAGGCCGTCCTTGAGCAGTTCTTC.

The V call is TRBV5-8, the J call TRBJ2-7; perhaps TRBD2 as D (6 bases). V shed 2 bases and J shed 2 bases, with 14 bases lying between them. There are 15 residues in the CDR3. Germline V gene sequence: CDR1 SGHTS, CDR2 YDEGEE. The CDR3 DNA reads as TGTGCCAGCAGCTTACCCGGGAGTAGGACCTACGAGCAGTACTTC. Its protein product is CASSLPGSRTYEQYF. Combining the CDR3 with reference TRBV5-8 and TRBJ2-7 gives the whole variable domain EAGVTQSPTHLIKTRGQQATLRCSPISGHTSVYWYQQALGLGLQFLLWYDEGEERNRGNFPPRFSGRQFPNYSSELNVNALELEDSALYLCASSLPGSRTYEQYFGPGTRLTVT.

This clonotype was found a few times. The chain joins TRBV6-2 or TRBV6-3 to TRBJ2-2, with D possibly TRBD1 on 6 matching bases. This CDR3 is 15 amino acids long. V lost 0 bases, J lost 3 bases, and 8 bases lay in between. The germline V gene has CDR1 MNHEY and CDR2 SVGEGT. The CDR3 coding sequence is TGTGCCAGCAGTTACTCGGACAGCTACACCGGGGAGCTGTTTTTT. This gives the protein CASSYSDSYTGELFF.

The chain couples TRBV19 to TRBJ2-2; D is perhaps TRBD2 (6 bases). This CDR3 spans 15 amino acids. V dropped 3 bases and J dropped 4 bases, with 12 bases sitting between them. Germline CDR1 and CDR2: LNHDA and SQIVND (reference sequence). As DNA, the CDR3 is TGTGCCAGTAGTATCCTGGGAGGTGGCACCGGGGAGCTGTTTTTT. Residues: CASSILGGGTGELFF.

This clonotype was counted only a few times. The V gene is TRBV6-1, the J gene TRBJ2-2; 7 bases line up with TRBD1. This CDR3 spans 15 amino acids. Germline V CDR1 and CDR2: MNHNS, SASEGT. With 5 bases clipped from V and 2 bases from J, the junction kept 5 bases outside the gene matches. The chain's CDR3 is CASSTGQSNTGELFF. The CDR3 DNA follows: TGTGCCAGCAGTACGGGACAGTCTAACACCGGGGAGCTGTTTTTT.